The rows below give T cell receptor beta chains drawn from one sample of a study of cytomegalovirus exposure and HLA in healthy donors. TCRdb's copy holds only in-frame clones and misses some; the assay was immunoSEQ multiplex PCR. There are 250,000 to 350,000 clones in the sample; 70% to 90% occur only once, and over 0.8% lies in the top ten. Sequencing was done on a sample of PBMCs. The receptors stem from a woman aged 18-29 years in good health and CMV-seronegative. Both conserved end residues are part of each CDR3. The order of the fields is J gene, clone size, D gene, V gene, CDR3 DNA, CDR3 protein. The D gene is left open where the match is weak. The listing skips clone size in some rows; elsewhere it reads once, few, many or a size class.

J: TRBJ2-5
size: .
D: .
V: TRBV7-9
DNA: TGTGCCAGCAGCTTAGCCCCGGACAGCGAAGAGACCCAGTACTTC
CDR3: CASSLAPDSEETQYF

J: TRBJ2-2
size: once
D: TRBD1
V: TRBV27
DNA: TGTGCCAGCAGTCCACAGGGGGCGGGCTGGAACACCGGGGAGCTGTTTTTT
CDR3: CASSPQGAGWNTGELFF

J: TRBJ2-5
size: .
D: TRBD2
V: TRBV30
DNA: TGTGCCTGGAGTGTACTGGGCGGGGGCCAAGAGACCCAGTACTTC
CDR3: CAWSVLGGGQETQYF

J: TRBJ2-1
size: .
D: TRBD2
V: TRBV5-1
DNA: TGCGCCAGCAGCTTGGGGGCTAGCGGGAGTGGTGAGCAGTTCTTC
CDR3: CASSLGASGSGEQFF

J: TRBJ2-3
size: .
D: .
V: TRBV6-6
DNA: TGTGCCAGCAGCGAGACTCTTCTTGACACAGATACGCAGTATTTT
CDR3: CASSETLLDTDTQYF

J: TRBJ1-5
size: few
D: TRBD1
V: TRBV27
DNA: TGTGCCAGCAGTTCGGACCAGGACAGGGGCAGATCACAGCCCCAGCATTTT
CDR3: CASSSDQDRGRSQPQHF

J: TRBJ2-2
size: .
D: TRBD1
V: TRBV5-1
DNA: TGCGCCAGCAAAGAGGGGGCAAGTACCGGGGAGCTGTTTTTT
CDR3: CASKEGASTGELFF

J: TRBJ2-1
size: .
D: .
V: TRBV5-6
DNA: TGTGCCAGCAGCTTGGCCCAGGGCTTGTTTTACAATGAGCAGTTCTTC
CDR3: CASSLAQGLFYNEQFF

J: TRBJ2-7
size: .
D: TRBD1
V: TRBV6-9
DNA: TGTGCCAGCAGCCGACAGGGCACGGGCGAGCAGTACTTC
CDR3: CASSRQGTGEQYF

J: TRBJ2-1
size: .
D: .
V: TRBV18
DNA: TGTGCCAGCTCACCACGGGAGGACTCCTACAATGAGCAGTTCTTC
CDR3: CASSPREDSYNEQFF

J: TRBJ2-5
size: .
D: .
V: TRBV5-6
DNA: TGTGCCAGCAGCTTGATCGGGGTACGGGAGACCCAGTACTTC
CDR3: CASSLIGVRETQYF

J: TRBJ2-7
size: .
D: TRBD1
V: TRBV5-4
DNA: TGTGCCAGCAGCTTGGGGGACAGCCTTGGCGAGCAGTACTTC
CDR3: CASSLGDSLGEQYF

J: TRBJ2-3
size: .
D: TRBD1
V: TRBV7-3
DNA: TGTGCCAGCAGCCGGGACAGGACTAGCACAGATACGCAGTATTTT
CDR3: CASSRDRTSTDTQYF

J: TRBJ1-2
size: few
D: .
V: TRBV27
DNA: TGTGCCAGCAGCCCGACAGGTGACTATGGCTACACCTTC
CDR3: CASSPTGDYGYTF

J: TRBJ1-5
size: .
D: .
V: TRBV4-3
DNA: TGCGCCAGCAGCCAAGAAGCGGGGGGAAGAGGTCAGCCCCAGCATTTT
CDR3: CASSQEAGGRGQPQHF

J: TRBJ1-2
size: once
D: .
V: TRBV4-3
DNA: TGCGCCAGCAGCCAAGATTTCGACTTCTTCTATGGCTACACCTTC
CDR3: CASSQDFDFFYGYTF

J: TRBJ1-2
size: few
D: .
V: TRBV30
DNA: TGTGCCTGGAGTGTACAGGGTCGATCGGGCTACACCTTC
CDR3: CAWSVQGRSGYTF

J: TRBJ2-7
size: .
D: .
V: TRBV5-1
DNA: TGCGCCAGCAGACCCAGCGGTAACCGGGAATCCTACGAGCAGTACTTC
CDR3: CASRPSGNRESYEQYF

J: TRBJ2-3
size: .
D: TRBD1
V: TRBV29-1
DNA: TGCAGCACAGACAGGGGGAGCCCAGATACGCAGTATTTT
CDR3: CSTDRGSPDTQYF

J: TRBJ2-3
size: .
D: .
V: TRBV11-2
DNA: TGTGCCAGCAGCCCCCGTAGAGGCCACAGGGATTCAGATACGCAGTATTTT
CDR3: CASSPRRGHRDSDTQYF

J: TRBJ1-1
size: .
D: TRBD1
V: TRBV4-3
DNA: TGCGCCAGCACCACCTTTGTGGGACAGGGGATTGAAGCTTTCTTT
CDR3: CASTTFVGQGIEAFF

J: TRBJ1-1
size: few
D: .
V: TRBV6-1
DNA: TGTGCCAGCAGCGGGACTATCATGAACACTGAAGCTTTCTTT
CDR3: CASSGTIMNTEAFF

J: TRBJ2-1
size: once
D: TRBD2
V: TRBV5-1
DNA: TGCGCCAGCAGCCCCGGGACTAGCGGCAATGAGCAGTTCTTC
CDR3: CASSPGTSGNEQFF

J: TRBJ1-2
size: .
D: .
V: TRBV14
DNA: TGTGCCAGCAGCCAAGAACCTTGGACACCCTCTAACTATGGCTACACCTTC
CDR3: CASSQEPWTPSNYGYTF

J: TRBJ2-5
size: .
D: .
V: TRBV9
DNA: TGTGCCAGCAGCCACGGGTCCGGGCAGGGTGTACTGGCAGGGGAGACCCAGTACTTC
CDR3: CASSHGSGQGVLAGETQYF

J: TRBJ2-7
size: .
D: .
V: TRBV6-5
DNA: TGTGCCAGCAGTTACTCCACAGGAGGGGCTGTGGACGAGCAGTACTTC
CDR3: CASSYSTGGAVDEQYF

J: TRBJ2-7
size: .
D: TRBD2
V: TRBV27
DNA: TGTGCCAGCGGTCAAACCGGGACTAGCGGGAGCGACGAGCAGTACTTC
CDR3: CASGQTGTSGSDEQYF

J: TRBJ2-7
size: .
D: TRBD2
V: TRBV7-3
DNA: TGTGCCAGCAGCTCCGGACTAGCGGGGGGTTACGAGCAGTACTTC
CDR3: CASSSGLAGGYEQYF

J: TRBJ2-3
size: .
D: .
V: TRBV7-9
DNA: TGTGCCAGCAGCTTAACAGGATCTAGCACAGATACGCAGTATTTT
CDR3: CASSLTGSSTDTQYF

J: TRBJ2-5
size: once
D: TRBD1
V: TRBV27
DNA: TGTGCCAGCTCTTACAGGGGGGAGACCCAGTACTTC
CDR3: CASSYRGETQYF

J: TRBJ2-7
size: .
D: .
V: TRBV13
DNA: TGTGCCAGCAGCCAAACCCCAGGTTACAGGTCCCCCTCCTACGAGCAGTACTTC
CDR3: CASSQTPGYRSPSYEQYF

J: TRBJ2-7
size: .
D: TRBD1
V: TRBV18
DNA: TGTGCCAGCTCACCCCGGGACAGCGGCTACGAGCAGTACTTC
CDR3: CASSPRDSGYEQYF

J: TRBJ2-7
size: once
D: TRBD1
V: TRBV2
DNA: TGTGCCACCGGACAGGACCTGTCCTACGAGCAGTACTTC
CDR3: CATGQDLSYEQYF

J: TRBJ2-3
size: many
D: TRBD1
V: TRBV2
DNA: TGTGCCAGCAGACTCGGGACAGGGGACCCCGGCACAGATACGCAGTATTTT
CDR3: CASRLGTGDPGTDTQYF

J: TRBJ2-7
size: .
D: .
V: TRBV6-5
DNA: TGTGCCAGCAGTTACTCGCTGGGGGGTATCTACGAGCAGTACTTC
CDR3: CASSYSLGGIYEQYF

J: TRBJ2-3
size: once
D: TRBD2
V: TRBV5-1
DNA: TGCGCCAGCAGCCGGACTAGCGATTTTAATACGCAGTATTTT
CDR3: CASSRTSDFNTQYF

J: TRBJ1-4
size: .
D: TRBD1
V: TRBV11-1
DNA: TGTGCCAGCAGCCCGGGACAGATGACAACTAATGAAAAACTGTTTTTT
CDR3: CASSPGQMTTNEKLFF

J: TRBJ2-1
size: .
D: TRBD1
V: TRBV5-1
DNA: TGCGCCAGCAGCTTAACTCTGCCGGGACAGGGACTCAATGAGCAGTTCTTC
CDR3: CASSLTLPGQGLNEQFF

J: TRBJ2-3
size: .
D: TRBD2
V: TRBV27
DNA: TGTGCCAGCAGTCCTAGCGGCGCAGATACGCAGTATTTT
CDR3: CASSPSGADTQYF

J: TRBJ2-5
size: .
D: TRBD2
V: TRBV5-1
DNA: TGCGCCAGCAGCTCGCTAGCGGGAGTCCAAGAGACCCAGTACTTC
CDR3: CASSSLAGVQETQYF